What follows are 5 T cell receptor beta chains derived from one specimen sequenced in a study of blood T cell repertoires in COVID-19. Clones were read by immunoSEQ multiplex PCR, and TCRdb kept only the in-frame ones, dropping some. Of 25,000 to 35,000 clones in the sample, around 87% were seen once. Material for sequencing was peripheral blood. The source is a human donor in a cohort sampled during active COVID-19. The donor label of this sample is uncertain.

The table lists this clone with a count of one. CDR3 loop: CASSLRDQPQHF. The CDR3 DNA sequence: TGTGCCAGCAGTTTACGAGATCAGCCCCAGCATTTT. The chain recombines TRBV28 with TRBJ1-5; D not certain. The ends were cut back, 2 bases at V and 5 bases at J, with 4 bases in the middle. The CDR3 is made up of 12 amino acids. Germline loops: CDR1 MDHEN, CDR2 SYDVKM.

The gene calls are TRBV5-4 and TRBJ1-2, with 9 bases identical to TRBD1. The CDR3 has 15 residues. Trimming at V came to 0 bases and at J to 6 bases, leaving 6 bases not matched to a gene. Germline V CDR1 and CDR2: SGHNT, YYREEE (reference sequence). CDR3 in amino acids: CASSLAGTGLNGYTF. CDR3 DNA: TGTGCCAGCAGCTTGGCCGGGACAGGGTTGAATGGCTACACCTTC. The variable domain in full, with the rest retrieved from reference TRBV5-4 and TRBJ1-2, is ETGVTQSPTHLIKTRGQQVTLRCSSQSGHNTVSWYQQALGQGPQFIFQYYREEENGRGNFPPRFSGLQFPNYSSELNVNALELDDSALYLCASSLAGTGLNGYTFGSGTRLTVV.

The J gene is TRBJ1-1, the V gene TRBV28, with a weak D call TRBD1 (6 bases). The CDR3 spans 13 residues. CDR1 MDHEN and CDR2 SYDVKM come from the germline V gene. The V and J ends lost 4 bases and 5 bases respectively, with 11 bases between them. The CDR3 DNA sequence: TGTGCCAGCAGTTCCCCAAGGGGGACTGAAGCTTTCTTT. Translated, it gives CASSSPRGTEAFF.

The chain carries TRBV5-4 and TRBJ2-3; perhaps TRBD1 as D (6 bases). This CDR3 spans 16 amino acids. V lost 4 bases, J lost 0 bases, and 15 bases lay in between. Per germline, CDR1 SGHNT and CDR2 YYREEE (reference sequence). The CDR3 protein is CASSQPTGSSTDTQYF. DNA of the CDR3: TGTGCCAGCAGCCAACCCACAGGGAGTAGCACAGATACGCAGTATTTT.

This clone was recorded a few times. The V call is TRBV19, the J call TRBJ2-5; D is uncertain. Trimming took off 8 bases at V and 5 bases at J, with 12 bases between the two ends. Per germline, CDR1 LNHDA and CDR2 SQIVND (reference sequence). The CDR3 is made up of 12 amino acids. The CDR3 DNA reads TGTGCCAGTCGCCAGGCAGGCGAGACCCAGTACTTC. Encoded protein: CASRQAGETQYF. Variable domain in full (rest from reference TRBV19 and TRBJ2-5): DGGITQSPKYLFRKEGQNVTLSCEQNLNHDAMYWYRQDPGQGLRLIYYSQIVNDFQKGDIAEGYSVSREKKESFPLTVTSAQKNPTAFYLCASRQAGETQYFGPGTRLLVL.